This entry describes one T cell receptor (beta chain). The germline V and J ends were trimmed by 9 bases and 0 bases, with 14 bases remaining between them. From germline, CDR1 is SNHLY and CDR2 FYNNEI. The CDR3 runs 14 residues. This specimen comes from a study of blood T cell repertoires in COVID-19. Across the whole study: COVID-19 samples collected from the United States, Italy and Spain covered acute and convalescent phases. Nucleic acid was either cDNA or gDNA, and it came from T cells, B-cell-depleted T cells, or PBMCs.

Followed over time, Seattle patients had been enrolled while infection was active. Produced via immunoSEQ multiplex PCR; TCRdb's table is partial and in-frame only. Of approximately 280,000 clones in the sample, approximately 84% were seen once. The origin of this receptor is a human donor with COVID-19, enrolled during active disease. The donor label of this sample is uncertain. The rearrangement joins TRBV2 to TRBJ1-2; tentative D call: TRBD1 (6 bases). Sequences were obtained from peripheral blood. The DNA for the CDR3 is TGTGCCAGTGTTAGGGACACCTCTAACTATGGCTACACCTTC. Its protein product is CASVRDTSNYGYTF.